This is a list of T cell receptor beta chains from one sample in a study of PD-L1 blockade in urothelial cancer. Clones were read by immunoSEQ multiplex PCR, and TCRdb kept only the in-frame ones, dropping some. The sample holds roughly 50,000 clones, about 68% seen once. The material was PBMCs, obtained around atezolizumab (anti-PD-L1) treatment. The source of these receptors is a man between 65 and 85 years old with urothelial cancer. Both conserved end residues are part of each CDR3. Fields, in order: V gene, CDR3 protein.

V gene: TRBV11-3; CDR3 protein: CASSPTLPLNTEAFF
V gene: TRBV11-3; CDR3 protein: CASSRGSYSYEQYF
V gene: TRBV7-9; CDR3 protein: CASSMTGTETQYF
V gene: TRBV30; CDR3 protein: CAWSVGLAGYNEQFF
V gene: TRBV4-2; CDR3 protein: CATLDRTSGEQYF
V gene: TRBV5-1; CDR3 protein: CASSSGGSGEKLFF
V gene: TRBV5-1; CDR3 protein: CASSLKGLAGVKADTQYF
V gene: TRBV6-1; CDR3 protein: CASRDRTNSYGYTF
V gene: TRBV13; CDR3 protein: CASSLDEGQETQYF
V gene: TRBV10-1; CDR3 protein: CASSDGRAYEQYF
V gene: TRBV5-1; CDR3 protein: CASSYTLAGGLLTDTQYF
V gene: TRBV5-1; CDR3 protein: CASSLGAEETQYF
V gene: TRBV5-1; CDR3 protein: CASRLMGQGVTEAFF
V gene: TRBV5-4; CDR3 protein: CASSLAYEQFF
V gene: TRBV28; CDR3 protein: CASSLPRDEQYF
V gene: TRBV4-1; CDR3 protein: CASSQDGSLTGAKDNEQFF
V gene: TRBV4-3; CDR3 protein: CASSQDRVEQYF
V gene: TRBV18; CDR3 protein: CASSPTTGVAKNIQYF
V gene: TRBV7-9; CDR3 protein: CASSFSGGFQETQYF
V gene: TRBV19; CDR3 protein: CASSILAGQGNGELFF
V gene: TRBV7-6; CDR3 protein: CASSPTPPDDKAKNIQYF
V gene: TRBV21-1; CDR3 protein: CARRAEPLAVRETQYF
V gene: TRBV29-1; CDR3 protein: CSVEDRTGNTGELFF
V gene: TRBV4-2; CDR3 protein: CASSQRQENYEQYF
V gene: TRBV5-1; CDR3 protein: CASSPAGTGWQETQYF
V gene: TRBV14; CDR3 protein: CASSQPFGQGERNSPLHF
V gene: TRBV19; CDR3 protein: CASRDRGYEQYF
V gene: TRBV7-2; CDR3 protein: CASSFLETQYF
V gene: TRBV11-2; CDR3 protein: CASSLALPGLPYEQYF
V gene: TRBV4-2; CDR3 protein: CASSPAGGNSPLHF
V gene: TRBV30; CDR3 protein: CACMGLAGYEQFF
V gene: TRBV2; CDR3 protein: CASSPFDGVNYGYTF
V gene: TRBV27; CDR3 protein: CASSLLGASTGELFF
V gene: TRBV28; CDR3 protein: CASSTGPGAFF
V gene: TRBV6-6; CDR3 protein: CASIRRGVNYGYTF
V gene: TRBV6-5; CDR3 protein: CASSYRGGLNYEQYF
V gene: TRBV10-3; CDR3 protein: CAITLDRENTEAFF
V gene: TRBV27; CDR3 protein: CASSSGQGNSPLHF
V gene: TRBV10-3; CDR3 protein: CAIGETTNEKLFF
V gene: TRBV5-6; CDR3 protein: CASSFWRGDPLQETQYF
V gene: TRBV7-9; CDR3 protein: CASSLGSGRAGYEQFF
V gene: TRBV19; CDR3 protein: CASSIDRGSGRGNEQFF
V gene: TRBV6-5; CDR3 protein: CASTDSLPGANVLTF
V gene: TRBV4-2; CDR3 protein: CASSPRIAVNTGELFF
V gene: TRBV19; CDR3 protein: CASSGQNYGYTF
V gene: TRBV7-8; CDR3 protein: CASSTIRAATYEQYF